The 21 T cell receptor beta chains below were found in one sample sequenced in a study of blood T cell repertoires in COVID-19. Profiled with immunoSEQ multiplex PCR; TCRdb holds only in-frame clones, not every one. In the table there are 150,000 to 200,000 clones, 70% to 90% of which are singletons. The source material was peripheral blood. These receptors came from a woman aged 80 or over with acute or convalescent COVID-19.

The J gene is TRBJ2-5, the V gene TRBV19; TRBD2 matches 11 bases. J gave up 0 bases and V 3 bases, and 6 bases lay outside the gene matches. CDR1 and CDR2 (germline): LNHDA, SQIVND (reference sequence). This CDR3 is built from 17 residues. In DNA form, the CDR3 reads TGTGCCAGTAGTATGGGGCTAGCGGGAGGATACCAAGAGACCCAGTACTTC. Translation gives CASSMGLAGGYQETQYF.

This clone showed up just a few times. This rearrangement joins TRBV7-8 to TRBJ2-7; the match to TRBD1 covers 7 bases. The junction had 6 bases not matched to a gene; V was cut back by 3 bases and J by 7 bases. The length of the CDR3 is 13 residues. Germline V lookup: CDR1 SGHVS, CDR2 FQNEAQ. The CDR3 DNA sequence: TGTGCCAGCAGCTTTGGACAGGCTGGGGAGCAGTACTTC. Its protein product is CASSFGQAGEQYF.

The CDR3 nucleotides are TGTGCCAGCAGTCGACAGGGGAGTCAGCCCCAGCATTTT. This codes for CASSRQGSQPQHF. The chain employs TRBV6-2 or TRBV6-3 and TRBJ1-5; 8 bases agree with TRBD1. This CDR3 is 13 amino acids long. Per germline, CDR1 MNHEY and CDR2 SVGEGT. The trim removed 5 bases at V and 6 bases at J, leaving 3 bases unmatched.

CDR3 bases: TGTGCCAGCAGCGTAGGTAGTAGCGGAGCCTACAATGAGCAGTTCTTC. Translation: CASSVGSSGAYNEQFF. The V call is TRBV9, the J call TRBJ2-1; TRBD2 is a possible D gene (6 bases). The CDR3 totals 16 residues. Germline-derived CDR1 and CDR2 are SGDLS and YYNGEE. V gave up 0 bases and J gave up 2 bases, with 12 bases separating them.

The gene calls are TRBV6-6 and TRBJ1-6; maybe TRBD1 (6 bases). CDR3 length: 12 amino acids. V shed 4 bases and J shed 13 bases, with 11 bases lying between them. Germline CDR1 reads MNHNY; CDR2 reads SVGAGI (reference sequence). CDR3 DNA sequence: TGTGCCAGCAGTTTAGACAGGCAGCCCCTCCACTTT. This translates into CASSLDRQPLHF.

The chain links TRBV27 to TRBJ2-5; TRBD2 matches 9 bases. Germline V gives CDR1 MNHEY, CDR2 SMNVEV (reference sequence). V shed 5 bases, J shed 0 bases, and the junction held 10 bases outside the gene matches. The CDR3 spans 17 residues. CDR3 loop: CASSHSRGRVYQETQYF. The CDR3 DNA reads as TGTGCCAGCAGTCACTCTCGCGGGAGGGTGTACCAAGAGACCCAGTACTTC.

CDR3: CASSFTGGPGDTQYF. The CDR3 DNA reads TGTGCCAGCAGCTTTACGGGAGGGCCTGGTGATACGCAGTATTTT. The chain carries TRBV5-4 and TRBJ2-3, with 8 bases that match TRBD2. The junction had 8 bases not matched to a gene; V was cut back by 2 bases and J by 6 bases. Germline V gives CDR1 SGHNT, CDR2 YYREEE (reference sequence). This CDR3 has 15 amino acids.

V usage is TRBV29-1 and J usage is TRBJ1-1; 12 bases align to TRBD1. CDR1 SQVTM and CDR2 ANQGSEA come from the germline V gene. J was trimmed by 5 bases and V by 2 bases; bases with no gene match: 6. CDR3 size: 15 residues. As DNA, the CDR3 is TGCAGCGTTGAAAGCAGGGACAGGGGGCGGACTGAAGCTTTCTTT. It translates to CSVESRDRGRTEAFF.

On this clone: The sample carries other DNA sequences with the same CDR3. V is TRBV9 and J is TRBJ1-3; D gene ambiguous. This CDR3 is built from 14 residues. In germline, CDR1 is SGDLS, CDR2 YYNGEE. V gave up 0 bases and J gave up 0 bases, with 4 bases separating them. CDR3 nucleotides: TGTGCCAGCAGCGTAGGGAGCTCTGGAAACACCATATATTTT. Its protein is CASSVGSSGNTIYF.

This chain uses TRBV7-2 with TRBJ1-1; 7 positions agree with TRBD1. The ends lost 4 bases at V and 2 bases at J; junction bases unmatched: 10. The germline V gene encodes CDR1 SGHTA and CDR2 FQGNSA. This CDR3 has 16 amino acids. The CDR3 region is CASSYGQVIGNTEAFF. The CDR3 bases are TGTGCCAGCAGCTACGGACAGGTAATCGGAAACACTGAAGCTTTCTTT.

This rearrangement joins TRBV3-1 (or the pseudogene TRBV3-2) to TRBJ2-3; 10 bases match TRBD2. Germline V gives CDR1 LGHDT, CDR2 YNNKEL (reference sequence). This CDR3 is 17 amino acids long. J was trimmed by 8 bases and V by 1 base; bases with no gene match: 12. CDR3: CASSQGLAGAHSGTQYF. The CDR3 DNA reads as TGTGCCAGCAGCCAAGGGCTAGCGGGGGCCCACAGCGGTACGCAGTATTTT.

J is TRBJ2-2 and V is TRBV24-1; 9 bases map to TRBD1. The J segment lost 5 bases and the V segment lost 3 bases, leaving 6 bases of the junction unmatched. The CDR3 is 16 residues long. Looked up from germline, CDR1 is KGHDR and CDR2 is SFDVKD. The CDR3 DNA reads TGTGCCACCAGTGATACAGGGGGCTCGAGGACCGGGGAGCTGTTTTTT. This gives the protein CATSDTGGSRTGELFF.

The chain employs TRBV6-6 and TRBJ1-2; 8 bases align to TRBD1. The CDR3 length is 15 residues. J gave up 4 bases and V 4 bases, and 8 bases lay outside the gene matches. CDR1 and CDR2 from the germline V gene are MNHNY and SVGAGI (reference sequence). This CDR3 is CASSLRQGPRYGYTF. CDR3 nucleotides: TGTGCCAGCAGTTTACGACAGGGGCCTCGCTATGGCTACACCTTC.

The chain has TRBV7-9 and TRBJ1-3; the match to TRBD1 covers 10 bases. Germline V CDR1 and CDR2: SEHNR, FQNEAQ (reference sequence). The CDR3 extends over 19 amino acids. J gave up 2 bases and V 5 bases, and 15 bases lay outside the gene matches. CDR3 nucleotides: TGTGCCAGCAGCCAATACCCACCGACAGGGGGCTTAGCTGGAAACACCATATATTTT. This sequence encodes CASSQYPPTGGLAGNTIYF.

The chain has TRBV19 and TRBJ1-5; D is perhaps TRBD1 (5 bases). CDR1 is LNHDA and CDR2 is SQIVND in the germline V gene (reference sequence). V was trimmed by 0 bases and J by 4 bases, leaving 7 bases between them. The CDR3 runs to 14 residues. Here the CDR3 DNA reads TGTGCCAGTAGTATAGATAACAGGAATCAGCCCCAGCATTTT. This encodes CASSIDNRNQPQHF.

The V and J genes are TRBV5-6 and TRBJ2-3, with 7 positions matching TRBD1. The junction had 3 bases not matched to a gene; V was cut back by 3 bases and J by 2 bases. The CDR3 has 14 amino acids. CDR1 is SGHDT and CDR2 is YYEEEE in the germline V gene. Written as DNA, the CDR3 is TGTGCCAGCAGCTCCGACAGGGTCACAGATACGCAGTATTTT. It yields the protein CASSSDRVTDTQYF. Filled out from reference TRBV5-6 and TRBJ2-3, the complete variable domain reads DAGVTQSPTHLIKTRGQQVTLRCSPKSGHDTVSWYQQALGQGPQFIFQYYEEEERQRGNFPDRFSGHQFPNYSSELNVNALLLGDSALYLCASSSDRVTDTQYFGPGTRLTVL.

The chain links TRBV19 to TRBJ1-6; D unclear. This CDR3 contains 15 residues. The V gene's germline CDR1 is LNHDA and CDR2 SQIVND (reference sequence). V was clipped by 5 bases and J by 8 bases, with 16 bases between them. CDR3 coding DNA: TGTGCCAGTAGTCCGCCCTACATGAGGGATTCACCCCTCCACTTT. It translates to CASSPPYMRDSPLHF.

The V and J genes are TRBV3-1 (or the pseudogene TRBV3-2) and TRBJ2-7, with 9 bases fitting TRBD2. The CDR3 has 15 amino acids. Germline-derived CDR1 and CDR2 are LGHDT and YNNKEL (reference sequence). V lost 0 bases to trimming and J lost 2 bases; unmatched junction nucleotides: 2. The CDR3 reads CASSQDPSGTYEQYF. CDR3 bases: TGTGCCAGCAGCCAAGATCCTAGCGGGACCTACGAGCAGTACTTC.

The chain has TRBV2 and TRBJ2-7, with a tentative D call TRBD2 (6 bases). Germline V gene lookup returns CDR1 SNHLY and CDR2 FYNNEI. The V gene lost 0 bases and the J gene lost 1 base, with 7 bases spanning the gap. The CDR3 sequence is 14 residues long. This CDR3 reads CASSEAAGSYEQYF. DNA of the CDR3: TGTGCCAGCAGTGAAGCCGCGGGATCCTACGAGCAGTACTTC.

The chain is built from TRBV4-1 and TRBJ2-2, with 16 bases fitting TRBD2. The CDR3 spans 21 residues. Germline V gene sequence: CDR1 MGHRA, CDR2 YSYEKL. Losses at the gene ends were 0 bases for V and 3 bases for J; bases not matched to a gene: 10. The CDR3 coding sequence is TGCGCCAGCAGCCAAGAAGGGACTAGCGGGAGGGTTGGGGGCTACACCGGGGAGCTGTTTTTT. Amino acid sequence: CASSQEGTSGRVGGYTGELFF.

This clone came up a few times. The chain uses TRBV7-2 and TRBJ1-2; TRBD1 aligns across 9 bases. The CDR3 loop spans 13 amino acids. With 3 bases clipped from V and 7 bases from J, the junction kept 3 bases outside the gene matches. Looked up from germline, CDR1 is SGHTA and CDR2 is FQGNSA. In DNA, the CDR3 is TGTGCCAGCAGCTTGGACAGGGGCAGTGGCTACACCTTC. It translates to CASSLDRGSGYTF.